The 20 T cell receptor beta chains below come from one sample, sequenced in a study of blood T cell repertoires in COVID-19. Clones were read by immunoSEQ multiplex PCR, and TCRdb kept only the in-frame ones, dropping some. Of more than 350,000 clones in the sample, approximately 90% were seen once. The sequenced sample was PBMCs or T cells enriched from blood (not recorded which). Receptors originate from a young man who had recovered from COVID-19.

The chain recombines TRBV6-2 or TRBV6-3 with TRBJ1-2, with 11 bases aligning to TRBD1. The CDR3 contains 16 residues. The V segment lost 6 bases and the J segment 6 bases; nucleotides outside the gene matches: 12. Germline V gene lookup returns CDR1 MNHEY and CDR2 SVGEGT. The CDR3 spells CASSQTLDRGLDGYTF. The CDR3 region has the DNA TGTGCCAGCAGCCAAACCCTGGACAGGGGGCTTGATGGCTACACCTTC.

Notes on this clone: Other DNA sequences within the sample encode an identical CDR3. The genes are TRBV5-1 and TRBJ1-1; maybe TRBD1 (6 bases). V dropped 4 bases and J dropped 2 bases, with 12 bases sitting between them. From germline, CDR1 is SGHRS and CDR2 YFSETQ. The CDR3 is 14 residues long. The DNA of the CDR3 is TGCGCCAGCAGCCTTACAGGGACCAACACTGAAGCTTTCTTT. Encoded protein: CASSLTGTNTEAFF. The full variable domain, completed using reference TRBV5-1 and TRBJ1-1, is KAGVTQTPRYLIKTRGQQVTLSCSPISGHRSVSWYQQTPGQGLQFLFEYFSETQRNKGNFPGRFSGRQFSNSRSEMNVSTLELGDSALYLCASSLTGTNTEAFFGQGTRLTVV.

The chain combines TRBV2 with TRBJ2-5; 13 nucleotides match TRBD2. The CDR3 has 15 amino acids. Germline CDR1 SNHLY, CDR2 FYNNEI. The V gene end was trimmed by 5 bases and the J gene end by 5 bases; junction bases not matched to a gene: 5. The CDR3 coding sequence is TGTGCCAGCAGTCTAGGGACTAGCGGGGCGGAGACCCAGTACTTC. Translating it yields CASSLGTSGAETQYF.

The V call is TRBV19, the J call TRBJ2-7; 10 positions match TRBD1. V dropped 5 bases and J dropped 1; count of bases not matched to a gene: 5. The CDR3 runs to 15 residues. Germline V gene data show CDR1 as LNHDA and CDR2 as SQIVND (reference sequence). CDR3 DNA: TGTGCCAGTAGTGCCCGGGACAGGGGTTCCTACGAGCAGTACTTC. It codes for CASSARDRGSYEQYF. The entire variable domain, with the rest obtained from reference TRBV19 and TRBJ2-7, is as follows: DGGITQSPKYLFRKEGQNVTLSCEQNLNHDAMYWYRQDPGQGLRLIYYSQIVNDFQKGDIAEGYSVSREKKESFPLTVTSAQKNPTAFYLCASSARDRGSYEQYFGPGTRLTVT.

This chain connects TRBV4-2 to TRBJ2-7; D is undetermined. The CDR3 runs to 13 residues. Trimming shortened V by 1 base and J by 2 bases, and 6 bases separated the two germline ends. CDR1 and CDR2 (germline): LGHNA, YNFKEQ. The CDR3 region is CASSQGATYEQYF. In DNA, the CDR3 is TGTGCCAGCAGCCAAGGGGCAACCTACGAGCAGTACTTC.

The rearrangement uses TRBV3-1 (or the pseudogene TRBV3-2) and TRBJ2-2; 10 bases fit TRBD2. This CDR3 is built from 18 residues. Losses at the gene ends were 1 base for V and 5 bases for J; bases not matched to a gene: 10. Germline V gene lookup returns CDR1 LGHDT and CDR2 YNNKEL (reference sequence). CDR3 coding DNA: TGTGCCAGCAGCCAAGTTTGGAGCGGGAGGGCCAAAACCGGGGAGCTGTTTTTT. It codes for CASSQVWSGRAKTGELFF.

The chain recombines TRBV13 with TRBJ2-2; 7 bases fit TRBD2. The CDR3 has 14 residues. Germline CDR1 is PRHDT and CDR2 is FYEKMQ (reference sequence). The trim removed 5 bases at V and 4 bases at J, leaving 4 bases unmatched. The CDR3 here is CASSHGGGTGELFF. CDR3 sequence (DNA): TGTGCCAGCAGCCATGGGGGGGGCACCGGGGAGCTGTTTTTT.

V usage is TRBV6-5 and J usage is TRBJ2-5; tentatively, D is TRBD2 (5 bases). Germline CDR1 MNHEY, CDR2 SVGAGI. The length of the CDR3 is 14 residues. V gave up 6 bases and J gave up 2 bases, with 13 bases separating them. The CDR3 DNA follows: TGTGCCAGCAGAAATTCCTTAGCGCAAGAGACCCAGTACTTC. Its translation is CASRNSLAQETQYF.

V and J are TRBV7-8 and TRBJ2-1; the D gene is possibly TRBD1 (5 bases). This CDR3 region has 14 residues. V was clipped by 6 bases and J by 6 bases, with 15 bases between them. Germline lookup yields CDR1 SGHVS and CDR2 FQNEAQ. The CDR3 bases are TGTGCCAGCAGGCCAGGGCCAGGTGGCAATGAGCAGTTCTTC. As protein: CASRPGPGGNEQFF.

J is TRBJ2-1 and V is TRBV5-1, with 7 bases that match TRBD1. This CDR3 has 15 amino acids. With V trimmed by 4 bases and J by 6 bases, 10 bases remained unmatched. CDR1 SGHRS and CDR2 YFSETQ come from the germline V gene. In nucleotides, the CDR3 is TGCGCCAGCAGCCCGGGACAGAGTCGCTCCAATGAGCAGTTCTTC. Its protein product is CASSPGQSRSNEQFF.

This chain links TRBV6-2 or TRBV6-3 with TRBJ2-7; 7 positions agree with TRBD2. Trimming cost V 2 bases and J 2 bases; bases outside gene matches: 3. Germline CDR1 is MNHEY and CDR2 is SVGEGT. The CDR3 extends over 14 amino acids. This CDR3 reads CASSYLGGAYEQYF. CDR3 coding DNA: TGTGCCAGCAGTTACCTGGGGGGGGCCTACGAGCAGTACTTC.

The rearrangement joins TRBV18 to TRBJ2-1, with 8 bases matching TRBD1. The junction had 9 bases not matched to a gene; V was cut back by 3 bases and J by 8 bases. From germline, CDR1 is KGHSH and CDR2 LQKENI. This CDR3 has 15 residues. The CDR3 region has the DNA TGTGCCAGCTCACCGCCCGGACAGGGAAATGATGAGCAGTTCTTC. This sequence encodes CASSPPGQGNDEQFF.

This sequence joins TRBV7-9 and TRBJ1-1, with D possibly matching TRBD1 (5 bases). The CDR3 is 16 residues long. The V and J ends lost 3 bases and 2 bases respectively, with 16 bases between them. Germline loops: CDR1 SEHNR, CDR2 FQNEAQ (reference sequence). The CDR3 nucleotides are TGTGCCAGCAGCTTTTGGTCTGGGGGACTAAACACTGAAGCTTTCTTT. Protein product: CASSFWSGGLNTEAFF.

This clone was seen once. V usage is TRBV6-5 and J usage is TRBJ2-1; 14 nucleotides align to TRBD2. The CDR3 loop spans 15 amino acids. Trimming removed 6 bases from V and 7 bases from J; junction bases left unmatched: 5. Per the germline V gene, CDR1 is MNHEY and CDR2 is SVGAGI. In DNA form, the CDR3 reads TGTGCCAGCAGGGCGGGACTAGCGGGAGTTAATGAGCAGTTCTTC. Protein product: CASRAGLAGVNEQFF.

J is TRBJ2-3 and V is TRBV7-2; 9 bases agree with TRBD2. The germline CDR1 and CDR2 sequences are SGHTA and FQGNSA. V lost 1 base, J lost 3 bases, and 8 bases stayed unmatched. This CDR3 is built from 17 residues. The CDR3 is CASSLGFGGRGTDTQYF. CDR3 DNA: TGTGCCAGCAGCTTAGGTTTCGGCGGGAGGGGGACAGATACGCAGTATTTT.

J is TRBJ2-2 and V is TRBV12-5; no firm D call. This CDR3 has 13 amino acids. The V gene's germline CDR1 is LGHNT and CDR2 FRNRAP. The V end lost 6 bases, the J end lost 2 bases, and 7 bases lay between the germline ends. The chain's CDR3 is CASGTYNTGELFF. The CDR3 nucleotides read TGTGCTAGTGGGACTTATAACACCGGGGAGCTGTTTTTT.

The chain has TRBV12-5 and TRBJ1-2; 10 nucleotides align to TRBD1. The CDR3 sequence is 15 residues long. The V segment lost 2 bases and the J segment 4 bases; nucleotides outside the gene matches: 4. In germline, CDR1 is LGHNT, CDR2 FRNRAP. The CDR3 region is CASGLRTGGGYGYTF. In DNA form, the CDR3 reads TGTGCTAGTGGTTTGCGGACAGGGGGGGGCTATGGCTACACCTTC.

This clone was seen more than once but under ten times. The V gene is TRBV4-3, the J gene TRBJ1-5, with no clear D. Looked up from germline, CDR1 is LGHNA and CDR2 is YSLEER. There are 15 residues in the CDR3. Deletions cut 0 bases from V and 1 base from J, with 7 bases between. The DNA for the CDR3 is TGCGCCAGCAGCCAAGATTTGTTAAGCAATCAGCCCCAGCATTTT. This codes for CASSQDLLSNQPQHF.

This chain links TRBV28 with TRBJ2-7, with a weak D call TRBD2 (5 bases). The V and J ends lost 5 bases and 1 base respectively, with 12 bases between them. This CDR3 is 14 amino acids long. Germline values: CDR1 MDHEN, CDR2 SYDVKM. This CDR3 is CASSPRLLSYEQYF. As DNA, the CDR3 is TGTGCCAGCAGTCCTCGACTACTATCCTACGAGCAGTACTTC.

V and J are TRBV7-3 and TRBJ2-2; TRBD2 aligns across 8 bases. The CDR3 contains 17 residues. V gave up 5 bases and J gave up 7 bases; unmatched junction bases: 15. Germline CDR1 reads SGHTA; CDR2 reads FQGTGA. CDR3 sequence reads: CASSLAGAGGLDGELFF. The CDR3 DNA sequence: TGTGCCAGCAGCCTCGCAGGGGCGGGGGGCCTCGACGGGGAGCTGTTTTTT.